This T cell receptor beta chain was documented in a study of shared clonotypes between healthy human individuals. Donors, without exception, were Caucasian adults residing in Nashville, Tennessee. Genomic DNA belonging to each subset was distributed in equal measure over several immunoSEQ plates. Assay: immunoSEQ multiplex PCR; the TCRdb copy retains only in-frame clones and omits some. The sample gives about 450,000 clones, around 79% of which show up once; roughly 13% is in the top ten. The V and J ends lost 0 bases and 0 bases respectively, with 10 bases between them. The CDR3 is 16 amino acids. CDR1 is MNHEY and CDR2 is SVGAGI in the germline V gene.

V usage is TRBV6-5 and J usage is TRBJ2-3; D might be TRBD2 (6 bases). Material for sequencing was PBMCs. The origin of this receptor is a woman between 40 and 55 years old in good health. Some clones in this sample may be carry-over from other donors' samples. The CDR3 nucleotides read TGTGCCAGCAGTTACTCATTCGGGAGTAGCACAGATACGCAGTATTTT. Its translation: CASSYSFGSSTDTQYF.